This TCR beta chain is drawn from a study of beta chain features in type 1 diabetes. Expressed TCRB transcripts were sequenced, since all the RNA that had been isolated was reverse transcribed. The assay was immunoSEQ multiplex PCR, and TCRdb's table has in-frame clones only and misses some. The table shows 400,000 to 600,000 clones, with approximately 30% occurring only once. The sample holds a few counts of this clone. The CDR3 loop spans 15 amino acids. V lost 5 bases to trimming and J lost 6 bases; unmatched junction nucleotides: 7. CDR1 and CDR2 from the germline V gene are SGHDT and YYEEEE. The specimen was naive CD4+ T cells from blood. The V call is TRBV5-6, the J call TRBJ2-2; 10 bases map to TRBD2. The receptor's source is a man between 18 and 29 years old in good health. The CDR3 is CASSALAGAAGELFF. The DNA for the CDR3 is TGTGCCAGCAGTGCCCTAGCGGGAGCGGCCGGGGAGCTGTTTTTT.